This T cell receptor (beta chain) derives from a study of blood T cell repertoires in COVID-19. Study summary: Italy, Spain and the United States were the sources of the convalescent and acute COVID-19 samples. PBMCs, B-cell-depleted T cells, or T cells were the source of the cDNA or gDNA that made up the material.

This CDR3 contains 15 residues. Germline V CDR1 and CDR2: MNHNS, SASEGT. V dropped 3 bases and J dropped 0; count of bases not matched to a gene: 4. Original analysis: Cell counts per sample came from amplifying reference gene primers. Profiled with immunoSEQ multiplex PCR; TCRdb holds only in-frame clones, not every one. That table gives V, J and clone size, and the DNA gave D and trimming. The table records roughly 120,000 clones, over 85% of them present only once. The TCR originated in a man over 45 with active COVID-19. The chain combines TRBV6-1 with TRBJ1-1; 7 nucleotides align to TRBD1. The sample comprised peripheral blood. As DNA, the CDR3 is TGTGCCAGCAGTGAGTGGGGACAGATGAACACTGAAGCTTTCTTT. Translating it yields CASSEWGQMNTEAFF.